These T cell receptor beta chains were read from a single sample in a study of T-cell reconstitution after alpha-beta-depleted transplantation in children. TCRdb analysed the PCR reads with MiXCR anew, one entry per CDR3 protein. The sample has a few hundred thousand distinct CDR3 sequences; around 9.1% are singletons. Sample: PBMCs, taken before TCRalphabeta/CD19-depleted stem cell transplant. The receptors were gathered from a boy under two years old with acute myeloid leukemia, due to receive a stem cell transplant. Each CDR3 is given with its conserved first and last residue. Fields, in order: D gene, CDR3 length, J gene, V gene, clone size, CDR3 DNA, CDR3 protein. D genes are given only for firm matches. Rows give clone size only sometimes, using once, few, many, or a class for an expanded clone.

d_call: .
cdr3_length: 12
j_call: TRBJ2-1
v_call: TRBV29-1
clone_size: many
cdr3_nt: TGCAGCGTTCCCGTTTTCGCCAATGAGCAGTTCTTC
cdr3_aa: CSVPVFANEQFF

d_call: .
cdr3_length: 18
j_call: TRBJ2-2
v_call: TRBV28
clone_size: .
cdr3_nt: TGTGCCAGCAGTTTAAATGGGATCCACAGGGCGAACACCGGGGAGCTGTTTTTT
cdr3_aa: CASSLNGIHRANTGELFF

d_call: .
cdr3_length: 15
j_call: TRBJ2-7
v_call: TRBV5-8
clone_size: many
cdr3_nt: TGTGCCAGCATTTCGTACACGAGCGTTTCCTACGAGCAGTACTTC
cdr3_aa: CASISYTSVSYEQYF

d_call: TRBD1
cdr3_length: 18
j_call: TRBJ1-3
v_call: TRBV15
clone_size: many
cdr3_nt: TGTGCCACCAGCAGAGATCCTCAGGGGGCCAGGGCTGGAAACACCATATATTTT
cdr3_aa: CATSRDPQGARAGNTIYF

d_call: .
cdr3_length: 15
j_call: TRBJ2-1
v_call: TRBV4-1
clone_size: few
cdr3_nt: TGCGCCAGCAGCCAAGACAGGTTCTCCTACAATGAGCAGTTCTTC
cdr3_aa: CASSQDRFSYNEQFF

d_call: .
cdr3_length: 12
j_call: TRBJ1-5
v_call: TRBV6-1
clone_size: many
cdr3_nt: TGTGCCAGCAGTGAAGGTCGAGAGCCCCAGCATTTT
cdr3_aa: CASSEGREPQHF

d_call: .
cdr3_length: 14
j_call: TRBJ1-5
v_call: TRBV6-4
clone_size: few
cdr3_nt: TGTGCCAGCAGTGACTCAGGGGGCAATCAGCCCCAGCATTTT
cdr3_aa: CASSDSGGNQPQHF

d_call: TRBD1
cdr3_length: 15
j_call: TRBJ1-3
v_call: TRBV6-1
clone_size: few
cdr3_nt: TGTGCCAGCAGGAGGACAGGCGCCTCTGGAAACACCATATATTTT
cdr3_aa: CASRRTGASGNTIYF

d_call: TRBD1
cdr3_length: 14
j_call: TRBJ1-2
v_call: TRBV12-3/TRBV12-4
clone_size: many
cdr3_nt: TGTGCCAGCAGTTCGGGACAGCGGATCTTGGGCTACACCTTC
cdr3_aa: CASSSGQRILGYTF

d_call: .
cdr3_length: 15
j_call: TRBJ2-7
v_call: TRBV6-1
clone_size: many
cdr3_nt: TGTGCCAGCAGCCCTAGTGGAACGGGGGTCTACGAGCAGTACTTC
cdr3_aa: CASSPSGTGVYEQYF

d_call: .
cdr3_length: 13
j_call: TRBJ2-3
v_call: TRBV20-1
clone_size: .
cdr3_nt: TGCAGTGCTAAAGGGAGCGGCCGGGATACGCATTATTTT
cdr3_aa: CSAKGSGRDTHYF

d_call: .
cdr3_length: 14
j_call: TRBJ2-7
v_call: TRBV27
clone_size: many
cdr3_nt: TGTGCCAGCAGTTTAACCGCCAGCTCCTACGAGCAGTACTTC
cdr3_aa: CASSLTASSYEQYF

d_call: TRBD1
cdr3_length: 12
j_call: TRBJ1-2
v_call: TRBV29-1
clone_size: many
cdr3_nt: TGCAGCTCAACAGGGGCCGGTTATGGCTACACCTTC
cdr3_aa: CSSTGAGYGYTF

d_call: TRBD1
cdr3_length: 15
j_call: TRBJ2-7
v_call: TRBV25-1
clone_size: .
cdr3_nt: TGTGCCAGCAGTGCCGGGACAGGGGCTTCTCATGAGCAGTACTTC
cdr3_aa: CASSAGTGASHEQYF

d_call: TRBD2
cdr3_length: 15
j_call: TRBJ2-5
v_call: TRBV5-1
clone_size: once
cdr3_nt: TGCGCCAGCAGCTTGGGGCGGGGGGGCAGGGAGACCCAGTACTTC
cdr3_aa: CASSLGRGGRETQYF

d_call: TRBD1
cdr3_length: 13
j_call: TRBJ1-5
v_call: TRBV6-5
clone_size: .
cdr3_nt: TGTGCCAGCAGTTACTCAGGGACAGGAGAAAAGCATTTT
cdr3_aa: CASSYSGTGEKHF

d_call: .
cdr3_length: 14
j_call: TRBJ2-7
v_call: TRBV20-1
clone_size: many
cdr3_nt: TGCAGTGCTAGTGTCCCAAGTAAGCCCTACGAGCAGTACTTC
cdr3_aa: CSASVPSKPYEQYF

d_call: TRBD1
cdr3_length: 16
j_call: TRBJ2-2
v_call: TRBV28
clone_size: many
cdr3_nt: TGTGCCAGCAGTTTATGGGGACAGGCGAACACCGGGGAGCTGTTTTTT
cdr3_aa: CASSLWGQANTGELFF

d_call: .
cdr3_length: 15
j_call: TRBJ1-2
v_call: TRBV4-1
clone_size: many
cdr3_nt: TGCGCCAGCAGCCAACTTCCCCAGGGGACCTATGGCTACACCTTC
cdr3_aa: CASSQLPQGTYGYTF

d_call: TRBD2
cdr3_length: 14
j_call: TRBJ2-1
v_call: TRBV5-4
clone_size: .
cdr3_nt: TGTGCCAGCAGCTCGGGACTAGTAAGGCATGAGCAGTTCTTC
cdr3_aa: CASSSGLVRHEQFF

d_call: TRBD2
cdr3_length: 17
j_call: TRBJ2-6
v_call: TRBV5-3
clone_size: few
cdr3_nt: TGTGCCTGTGGACTAGCGCCAAGTGTCTCTGGGGCCAACGTCCTGACTTTC
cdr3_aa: CACGLAPSVSGANVLTF

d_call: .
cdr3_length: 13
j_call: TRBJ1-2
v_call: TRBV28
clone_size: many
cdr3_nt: TGTGCCAGCAACCCCCGGGGGGTACGTGGCTGCACCTTC
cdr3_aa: CASNPRGVRGCTF